This entry features one T cell receptor (beta chain) sequence. What it binds is unknown. This specimen comes from a study of T cells in localized non-small cell lung cancer. General study results and limits: Uninvolved adjacent lung had the highest recorded T cell clonality, with tumor below it. In adjacent lung, a median about 50 of the top 100 tumor clones were found. Tumor samples were not multi-region, leaving intratumor heterogeneity unexcluded. Density of T cells in blood, when higher, went with longer overall survival.

The V and J ends lost 0 bases and 5 bases, in that order; junction bases with no gene match: 5. This CDR3 spans 15 amino acids. Germline V gives CDR1 SGDLS, CDR2 YYNGEE. Repertoires were generated with immunoSEQ multiplex PCR, while TCRdb's copy carries only in-frame clones and drops some. In the table there are about 27,000 clones, about 90% of which are singletons. The V call is TRBV9, the J call TRBJ2-5, with 9 bases matching TRBD1. Material: peripheral blood, obtained before any cancer treatment. The source is a woman aged 40-69 years with stage I lung adenocarcinoma. The DNA for the CDR3 is TGTGCCAGCAGCGTAGGAACAGGGGGCGCGGAGACCCAGTACTTC. Translation: CASSVGTGGAETQYF.